These 9 T cell receptor beta chains share one sample of origin, sequenced in a study of identifying expanded T cells in peripheral blood (dated by TCRdb to between 2017 and 2020). The library was produced with the immunoSEQ multiplex PCR assay. Sourced from immuneACCESS, this table was stored by TCRdb with only in-frame sequences that have V and J called. A share of the clones is absent; for the studies checked, an unresolved V gene accounts for under half, and the remainder has no known explanation. This sample lists fewer than 130,000 clones; about 89% were detected once. The leading ten clones occupy roughly 15% of the sample. The sequencing input was blood. These receptors all stem from a person aged 18 to 75 in good health.

The V gene is TRBV5-5, the J gene TRBJ2-1; a possible D gene is TRBD1 (5 bases). Germline V gene lookup returns CDR1 SGHKS and CDR2 YYEKEE (reference sequence). The V end lost 7 bases, the J end lost 0 bases, and 11 bases lay between the germline ends. The CDR3 has 14 residues. CDR3 in amino acids: CASQGISSYNEQFF. CDR3 DNA sequence: TGTGCCAGCCAGGGAATCAGCTCCTACAATGAGCAGTTCTTC.

The chain is built from TRBV12-5 and TRBJ1-1; the D gene is possibly TRBD1 (6 bases). V was pared by 0 bases and J by 4 bases, with 6 bases between. The CDR3 sequence is 13 residues long. Germline CDR1 is LGHNT and CDR2 is FRNRAP. The CDR3 region is CASGLVGGTEAFF. CDR3 DNA: TGTGCTAGTGGTTTGGTAGGGGGCACTGAAGCTTTCTTT.

The rearrangement joins TRBV5-6 to TRBJ1-1; TRBD1 aligns across 10 bases. This CDR3 has 15 amino acids. Losses at the gene ends were 6 bases for V and 6 bases for J; bases not matched to a gene: 11. Looked up from germline, CDR1 is SGHDT and CDR2 is YYEEEE. CDR3 bases: TGTGCCAGCAACTCCGGGACAGGGGAATCCCCTGAAGCTTTCTTT. Translated: CASNSGTGESPEAFF. Filled out from reference TRBV5-6 and TRBJ1-1, the complete variable domain reads DAGVTQSPTHLIKTRGQQVTLRCSPKSGHDTVSWYQQALGQGPQFIFQYYEEEERQRGNFPDRFSGHQFPNYSSELNVNALLLGDSALYLCASNSGTGESPEAFFGQGTRLTVV.

The chain combines TRBV6-1 with TRBJ2-2, with 8 positions matching TRBD1. With V trimmed by 7 bases and J by 4 bases, 8 bases remained unmatched. Germline V gene sequence: CDR1 MNHNS, CDR2 SASEGT. CDR3 length: 15 residues. As DNA, the CDR3 is TGTGCCAGCAATGCTGAACAGGGGGGCACCGGGGAGCTGTTTTTT. It is translated as CASNAEQGGTGELFF.

The chain combines TRBV18 with TRBJ2-3, with 9 nucleotides matching TRBD2. Germline loops: CDR1 KGHSH, CDR2 LQKENI. The junction had 7 bases not matched to a gene; V was cut back by 3 bases and J by 0 bases. CDR3 length: 17 residues. CDR3 coding DNA: TGTGCCAGCTCACCGCCGGGACTAGCTTCTAGCACAGATACGCAGTATTTT. Amino acid sequence: CASSPPGLASSTDTQYF.

In regard to this clone: Additional DNA sequences in this sample encode the identical CDR3. The chain recombines TRBV6-6 with TRBJ1-1; D ambiguous. Deletions cut 3 bases from V and 1 base from J, with 6 bases between. Germline V gives CDR1 MNHNY, CDR2 SVGAGI (reference sequence). The CDR3 extends over 13 amino acids. The chain's CDR3 is CASSYNRNTEAFF. The CDR3 DNA reads as TGTGCCAGCAGTTATAATAGGAACACTGAAGCTTTCTTT.

The chain combines TRBV4-1 with TRBJ2-7; TRBD2 is a possible D gene (5 bases). V lost 6 bases to trimming and J lost 10 bases, with 13 bases between them. CDR3 length: 11 amino acids. Germline CDR1 and CDR2: MGHRA and YSYEKL. CDR3 region: CASSQLGVQYF. The CDR3 DNA reads TGCGCCAGCAGTCAACTCGGGGTCCAGTACTTC.

J is TRBJ1-2 and V is TRBV27; 8 bases agree with TRBD1. Germline-derived CDR1 and CDR2 are MNHEY and SMNVEV (reference sequence). The CDR3 contains 13 residues. V was clipped by 2 bases and J by 6 bases; unmatched bases: 2. The CDR3 loop is CASSLQGANGYTF. The CDR3 DNA sequence: TGTGCCAGCAGTTTACAGGGGGCAAATGGCTACACCTTC.

This chain links TRBV10-3 with TRBJ2-7, with D perhaps matching TRBD2 (5 bases). The CDR3 length is 13 residues. With 9 bases removed from V and 6 bases from J, the gap between germline ends came to 18 bases. Germline values: CDR1 ENHRY, CDR2 SYGVKD. This chain's CDR3 is CAIKPKLAGEQYF. DNA of the CDR3: TGTGCCATAAAACCCAAGCTAGCCGGCGAGCAGTACTTC.